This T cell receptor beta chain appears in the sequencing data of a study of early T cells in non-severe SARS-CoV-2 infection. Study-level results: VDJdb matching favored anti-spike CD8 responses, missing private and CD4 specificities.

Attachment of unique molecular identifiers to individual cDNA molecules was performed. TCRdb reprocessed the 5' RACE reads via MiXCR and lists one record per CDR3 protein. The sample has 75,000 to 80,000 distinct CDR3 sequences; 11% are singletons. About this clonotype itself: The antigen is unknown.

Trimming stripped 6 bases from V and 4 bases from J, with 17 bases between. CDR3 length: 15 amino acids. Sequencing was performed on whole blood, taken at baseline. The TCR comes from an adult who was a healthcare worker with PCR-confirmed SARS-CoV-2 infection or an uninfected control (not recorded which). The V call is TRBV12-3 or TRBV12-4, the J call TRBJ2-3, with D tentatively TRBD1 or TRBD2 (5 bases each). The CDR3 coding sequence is TGTGCCAGCAGGTTAAAGGGACGGGGCCCAGATACGCAGTATTTT. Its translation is CASRLKGRGPDTQYF.